These 20 T cell receptor beta chains were all obtained from the same sample, sequenced in a study of graft-versus-host responses after intestinal transplantation. What these receptors recognize is not known. This table comes from immunoSEQ multiplex PCR, and its TCRdb copy is limited to in-frame clones, with some not included. The repertoire holds some 88,000 clones, about 93% seen once, with about 2% in the top ten. Sequencing used unstimulated CD8+ T cells sorted from spleen or lymph node cells, obtained before intestinal transplant. Every receptor here comes from a human donor who received an intestinal transplant.

The chain is built from TRBV27 and TRBJ1-6; D may be TRBD1 (6 bases). V lost 2 bases, J lost 7 bases, and 9 bases lay in between. This CDR3 is built from 14 residues. CDR1 is MNHEY and CDR2 is SMNVEV in the germline V gene (reference sequence). This CDR3 reads CASSLVGQNSPLHF. In DNA form, the CDR3 reads TGTGCCAGCAGTTTAGTAGGACAGAATTCACCCCTCCACTTT.

This clone was counted between two and nine times. The genes are TRBV2 and TRBJ1-1; D not certain. CDR1 and CDR2 (germline): SNHLY, FYNNEI. Between the trimmed V and J ends, which lost 7 bases and 0 bases, there was a span of 9 bases. The CDR3 covers 13 residues. CDR3 in amino acids: CASMWRVNTEAFF. The CDR3 coding sequence is TGTGCCAGCATGTGGAGGGTGAACACTGAAGCTTTCTTT. The whole variable domain, remainder taken from reference TRBV2 and TRBJ1-1, is EPEVTQTPSHQVTQMGQEVILRCVPISNHLYFYWYRQILGQKVEFLVSFYNNEISEKSEIFDDQFSVERPDGSNFTLKIRSTKLEDSAMYFCASMWRVNTEAFFGQGTRLTVV.

In the case of this clone: This specimen includes other DNA sequences encoding the same CDR3. This chain connects TRBV27 to TRBJ2-7; D remains ambiguous. V dropped 2 bases and J dropped 3 bases, with 8 bases sitting between them. This CDR3 is 13 amino acids long. Per germline, CDR1 MNHEY and CDR2 SMNVEV (reference sequence). The CDR3 nucleotides are TGTGCCAGCAGTTTAAGAGAGGACTACGAGCAGTACTTC. It yields the protein CASSLREDYEQYF.

As to this clone: Other DNA sequences from this sample encode an identical CDR3 as well. V and J are TRBV9 and TRBJ2-7; D perhaps matches TRBD2 (6 bases). CDR3 length: 14 amino acids. CDR1 SGDLS and CDR2 YYNGEE come from the germline V gene. V lost 0 bases, J lost 2 bases, and 9 bases lay in between. The CDR3 sequence is CASSVGGGTYEQYF. The CDR3 bases are TGTGCCAGCAGCGTAGGTGGGGGGACCTACGAGCAGTACTTC.

This clone was seen more than once but under ten times. The V and J genes are TRBV7-6 and TRBJ1-1; D perhaps matches TRBD1 (5 bases). This CDR3 spans 13 amino acids. The V gene's germline CDR1 is SGHVS and CDR2 FNYEAQ. Trimming stripped 4 bases from V and 7 bases from J, with 13 bases between. The CDR3 DNA reads TGTGCCAGCAGCTCCTCGGAGGGGCTTGAAGCTTTCTTT. Its translation is CASSSSEGLEAFF.

The V gene is TRBV7-6, the J gene TRBJ2-7; TRBD2 matches at 9 bases. Looked up from germline, CDR1 is SGHVS and CDR2 is FNYEAQ. The length of the CDR3 is 17 residues. V lost 0 bases and J lost 7; bases outside the gene matches: 13. The CDR3 loop reads CASSLAAAGGSTGEQYF. For the CDR3, the DNA is TGTGCCAGCAGCTTAGCTGCAGCGGGGGGCTCGACGGGGGAGCAGTACTTC.

The chain employs TRBV4-3 and TRBJ2-7; no reliable D call. V lost 0 bases to trimming and J lost 0 bases, with 12 bases between them. This CDR3 is 16 amino acids long. In germline, CDR1 is LGHNA, CDR2 YSLEER. The CDR3 sequence: CASSQEIGASSYEQYF. The CDR3 nucleotides are TGCGCCAGCAGCCAAGAGATTGGAGCCTCCTCCTACGAGCAGTACTTC.

The chain couples TRBV5-1 to TRBJ2-7; maybe TRBD1 (6 bases). The V gene lost 4 bases and the J gene lost 7 bases, with 15 bases spanning the gap. CDR1 SGHRS and CDR2 YFSETQ come from the germline V gene. CDR3 length equals 13 residues. The CDR3 sequence: CASSVINRDEQYF. In DNA, the CDR3 is TGCGCCAGCAGCGTAATTAACAGGGATGAGCAGTACTTC. The entire variable domain, with the rest obtained from reference TRBV5-1 and TRBJ2-7, is as follows: KAGVTQTPRYLIKTRGQQVTLSCSPISGHRSVSWYQQTPGQGLQFLFEYFSETQRNKGNFPGRFSGRQFSNSRSEMNVSTLELGDSALYLCASSVINRDEQYFGPGTRLTVT.

V usage is TRBV7-9 and J usage is TRBJ2-3; 7 nucleotides agree with TRBD2. CDR3 size: 14 residues. The ends lost 3 bases at V and 6 bases at J; junction bases unmatched: 6. The germline V gene encodes CDR1 SEHNR and CDR2 FQNEAQ (reference sequence). The CDR3 region is CASSLHGGKDTQYF. DNA for the CDR3: TGTGCCAGCAGCTTGCACGGGGGGAAGGATACGCAGTATTTT.

The chain joins TRBV15 to TRBJ1-1; 8 positions match TRBD1. CDR1 and CDR2 from the germline V gene are LNHNV and YYDKDF (reference sequence). V lost 4 bases, J lost 5 bases, and 12 bases stayed unmatched. This CDR3 spans 16 amino acids. The CDR3 sequence is CATSTNEGQVGTEAFF. The CDR3 DNA reads TGTGCCACCAGCACGAATGAGGGACAGGTTGGGACTGAAGCTTTCTTT. Full variable domain (remainder filled in from reference TRBV15 and TRBJ1-1): DAMVIQNPRYQVTQFGKPVTLSCSQTLNHNVMYWYQQKSSQAPKLLFHYYDKDFNNEADTPDNFQSRRPNTSFCFLDIRSPGLGDTAMYLCATSTNEGQVGTEAFFGQGTRLTVV.

The chain is built from TRBV29-1 and TRBJ2-5; TRBD1 matches at 8 bases. The CDR3 has 12 residues. Looked up from germline, CDR1 is SQVTM and CDR2 is ANQGSEA. Trimming cost V 7 bases and J 0 bases; bases outside gene matches: 1. The DNA for the CDR3 is TGCAGCGGGACAGGGAACCAAGAGACCCAGTACTTC. It yields the protein CSGTGNQETQYF.

The chain links TRBV6-5 to TRBJ2-5; TRBD2 agrees at 11 bases. The V and J ends lost 4 bases and 4 bases, in that order; junction bases with no gene match: 2. The CDR3 length is 14 residues. CDR1 is MNHEY, CDR2 SVGAGI, per germline. CDR3 sequence reads: CASSSTSGVETQYF. CDR3 in DNA: TGTGCCAGCAGTTCGACTAGCGGGGTAGAGACCCAGTACTTC.

The CDR3 nucleotides are TGTGCCAGTATAGAGTCGACCGGGATGTATACGCAGTATTTT. Its translation: CASIESTGMYTQYF. The rearrangement joins TRBV19 to TRBJ2-3; possibly TRBD2 for D (5 bases). The germline gives CDR1 LNHDA, CDR2 SQIVND (reference sequence). Between the trimmed V and J ends, which lost 7 bases and 7 bases, there was a span of 18 bases. The CDR3 has 14 residues.

J is TRBJ1-1 and V is TRBV27; D is perhaps TRBD1 (6 bases). V shed 4 bases and J shed 4 bases, with 25 bases lying between them. The CDR3 consists of 18 residues. CDR1 is MNHEY, CDR2 SMNVEV, per germline (reference sequence). CDR3 sequence reads: CASSWGFGAGDAGTEAFF. CDR3 sequence (DNA): TGTGCCAGCAGTTGGGGGTTCGGGGCAGGGGATGCGGGCACTGAAGCTTTCTTT.

This clone appeared once. V and J are TRBV27 and TRBJ2-3; D is uncertain. Per germline, CDR1 MNHEY and CDR2 SMNVEV (reference sequence). The CDR3 is 16 residues long. The germline V and J ends were trimmed by 2 bases and 3 bases, with 15 bases remaining between them. The CDR3 reads CASSLGLGMSTDTQYF. As DNA, the CDR3 is TGTGCCAGCAGTTTAGGCCTGGGCATGAGTACAGATACGCAGTATTTT.

The chain couples TRBV6-5 to TRBJ1-1; a possible D gene is TRBD1 (5 bases). Trimming pared 6 bases from V and 5 bases from J, leaving 16 bases between. The germline V gene encodes CDR1 MNHEY and CDR2 SVGAGI. This CDR3 has 14 amino acids. The CDR3 loop is CASSSSGGGTEAFF. The CDR3 nucleotides are TGTGCCAGCAGCTCTAGTGGGGGAGGTACTGAAGCTTTCTTT.

J is TRBJ2-1 and V is TRBV27; 12 bases line up with TRBD2. V was pared by 6 bases and J by 0 bases, with 3 bases of the junction left unmatched. The CDR3 has 16 residues. CDR1 is MNHEY and CDR2 is SMNVEV in the germline V gene (reference sequence). CDR3 sequence: CASRMTSGSSYNEQFF. Written as DNA, the CDR3 is TGTGCCAGCAGGATGACTAGCGGGAGCTCCTACAATGAGCAGTTCTTC.

CDR3 nucleotide sequence: TGTGCCTGCGGACAGGGGGCGAGGGAAGCTTTCTTT. It codes for CACGQGAREAFF. The rearrangement uses TRBV30 and TRBJ1-1; 11 bases map to TRBD1. V shed 6 bases, J shed 8 bases, and the junction held 5 bases outside the gene matches. Germline V CDR1 and CDR2: GTSNPN, SVGIG (reference sequence). CDR3 length: 12 amino acids.

J is TRBJ1-1 and V is TRBV19; TRBD1 aligns across 7 bases. V lost 4 bases to trimming and J lost 8 bases; unmatched junction nucleotides: 7. CDR1 is LNHDA, CDR2 SQIVND, per germline (reference sequence). This CDR3 contains 13 residues. As DNA, the CDR3 is TGTGCCAGTAGTACAGAGGGGGCCCGGGAAGCTTTCTTT. Residues: CASSTEGAREAFF.

The V call is TRBV19, the J call TRBJ2-4; the D gene is possibly TRBD1 (6 bases). The CDR3 extends over 15 amino acids. The V and J ends lost 5 bases and 7 bases respectively, with 18 bases between them. Germline V gene sequence: CDR1 LNHDA, CDR2 SQIVND (reference sequence). Here the CDR3 reads CASSSWDTLGNIQYF. The CDR3 DNA is TGTGCCAGTAGTTCCTGGGACACCCTTGGGAACATTCAGTACTTC.